One and the same sample provided the 32 T cell receptor beta chains below, sequenced in a study of naive and memory T cell subsets. Two oligonucleotides, mixed equimolar, formed the beta constant-region primer covering TRBC1 and TRBC2. TCRdb re-analysed the UMI-ligation and nested PCR reads in MiXCR, keeping a single row per CDR3 protein. The data hold around 160,000 distinct CDR3 sequences, with approximately 15% observed a single time. The sequencing input was naive CD4+ T cells from blood. The receptors here all came from a human donor in good health.

This clonotype was detected only a few times. The chain carries TRBV7-3 and TRBJ2-7, with a possible D match to TRBD1 (5 bases). The germline V and J ends were trimmed by 5 bases and 3 bases, with 14 bases remaining between them. Germline CDR1 reads SGHTA; CDR2 reads FQGTGA. This CDR3 contains 14 residues. CDR3 protein: CASSPGFGNYEQYF. The CDR3 region has the DNA TGTGCCAGCAGCCCAGGGTTTGGTAACTACGAGCAGTACTTC.

This clonotype was detected a few times. The chain couples TRBV7-3 to TRBJ2-2; weak D call: TRBD1 (6 bases). Deletions cut 1 base from V and 3 bases from J, with 6 bases between. This CDR3 has 14 amino acids. The germline gives CDR1 SGHTA, CDR2 FQGTGA. The CDR3 here is CASSLNRDTGELFF. CDR3 DNA sequence: TGTGCCAGCAGCTTAAACAGGGACACCGGGGAGCTGTTTTTT.

This clonotype was detected many times. This chain uses TRBV12-3 or TRBV12-4 with TRBJ2-1; D is possibly TRBD1 or TRBD2 (5 bases each). Trimming stripped 5 bases from V and 9 bases from J, with 14 bases between. This CDR3 region has 13 residues. CDR3 loop: CASSPMRGGEQFF. For the CDR3, the DNA is TGTGCCAGCAGTCCTATGAGGGGCGGTGAGCAGTTCTTC.

The CDR3 sequence is CASSYLSGQQYEQYF. The DNA of the CDR3 is TGCGCCAGCAGTTATCTTTCGGGACAGCAATACGAGCAGTACTTC. This chain joins TRBV5-1 and TRBJ2-7, with 7 bases fitting TRBD1. CDR3 length equals 15 residues. V was clipped by 5 bases and J by 4 bases; unmatched bases: 12. The germline V gene encodes CDR1 SGHRS and CDR2 YFSETQ.

This chain uses TRBV7-2 with TRBJ1-1; 9 positions agree with TRBD1. CDR1 and CDR2 from the germline V gene are SGHTA and FQGNSA. V lost 4 bases, J lost 4 bases, and 4 bases stayed unmatched. The CDR3 sequence is 14 residues long. The CDR3, as DNA: TGTGCCAGCAGCTCACAGGGGGCGCGCACTGAAGCTTTCTTT. It yields the protein CASSSQGARTEAFF.

Ten or more counts support this clonotype. V gene TRBV20-1 combines with J gene TRBJ2-3, with D perhaps given as TRBD1 or TRBD2 (5 bases each). The germline V gene encodes CDR1 DFQATT and CDR2 SNEGSKA (reference sequence). The length of the CDR3 is 11 residues. V was shortened by 3 bases and J by 5 bases, with 6 bases between the two germline ends. CDR3 region: CSARGEDTQYF. The CDR3 region has the DNA TGCAGTGCTAGGGGGGAAGATACGCAGTATTTT.

In its sample, this clonotype was seen a few times. The chain is built from TRBV20-1 and TRBJ1-3; 9 bases are a match to TRBD1. The CDR3 covers 15 residues. Losses at the gene ends were 6 bases for V and 4 bases for J; bases not matched to a gene: 10. Germline CDR1 reads DFQATT; CDR2 reads SNEGSKA (reference sequence). CDR3 amino acids: CSAEGDRVSGNTIYF. The CDR3, as DNA: TGCAGTGCAGAGGGGGACAGGGTGTCGGGAAACACCATATATTTT.

CDR3 DNA sequence: TGTGCCAGCAGCTTGGAGATAGACGATGAGCAGTTCTTC. Its translation: CASSLEIDDEQFF. This chain links TRBV5-4 with TRBJ2-1, with D unresolved. Deletions cut 0 bases from V and 8 bases from J, with 9 bases between. CDR1 and CDR2 from the germline V gene are SGHNT and YYREEE (reference sequence). The CDR3 runs to 13 residues. The full variable domain, completed using reference TRBV5-4 and TRBJ2-1, is ETGVTQSPTHLIKTRGQQVTLRCSSQSGHNTVSWYQQALGQGPQFIFQYYREEENGRGNFPPRFSGLQFPNYSSELNVNALELDDSALYLCASSLEIDDEQFFGPGTRLTVL.

This clonotype was seen a few times. The chain uses TRBV6-5 and TRBJ2-1; D unresolved. V lost 2 bases to trimming and J lost 0 bases, with 8 bases between them. Germline assignment: CDR1 MNHEY and CDR2 SVGAGI. The CDR3 sequence is 15 residues long. CDR3 nucleotides: TGTGCCAGCAGTTACGCCAGTCCCTCCTACAATGAGCAGTTCTTC. This gives the protein CASSYASPSYNEQFF.

This clonotype was picked up a small number of times. J is TRBJ1-5 and V is TRBV6-5; D may be TRBD1 (5 bases). The germline V gene encodes CDR1 MNHEY and CDR2 SVGAGI. The CDR3 is made up of 14 amino acids. Trimming took 4 bases from V and 7 from J, leaving 14 bases between them. The chain's CDR3 is CASSFYEGVQPQHF. CDR3 in DNA: TGTGCCAGCAGTTTCTACGAAGGGGTGCAGCCCCAGCATTTT.

This clonotype was counted between two and nine times. This chain connects TRBV20-1 to TRBJ2-3; possible D gene TRBD2, 5 bases. V lost 5 bases and J lost 0, with 9 bases in between. Per germline, CDR1 DFQATT and CDR2 SNEGSKA (reference sequence). The CDR3 consists of 13 residues. The CDR3 DNA is TGCAGTGCTCGGGAATCTAGCACAGATACGCAGTATTTT. It codes for CSARESSTDTQYF.

This clonotype was counted many times. The J gene is TRBJ2-5, the V gene TRBV3-1, with D possibly TRBD2 on 6 matching bases. CDR3 size: 13 residues. Germline V gives CDR1 LGHDT, CDR2 YNNKEL (reference sequence). The V gene lost 2 bases and the J gene lost 5 bases, with 9 bases spanning the gap. CDR3 coding DNA: TGTGCCAGCAGCCAATCGGGGGTGGAGACCCAGTACTTC. Translation gives CASSQSGVETQYF.

The chain links TRBV19 to TRBJ2-5, with a tentative D call TRBD2 (6 bases). CDR1 and CDR2 from the germline V gene are LNHDA and SQIVND (reference sequence). Trimming stripped 7 bases from V and 5 bases from J, with 8 bases between. The CDR3 is 11 amino acids. The CDR3 DNA reads TGTGCCAGTACCGCGGGGGAGACCCAGTACTTC. Its translation is CASTAGETQYF.

The J gene is TRBJ2-3, the V gene TRBV2; D is undetermined. The V gene's germline CDR1 is SNHLY and CDR2 FYNNEI. The CDR3 is 13 amino acids. Trimming took 0 bases from V and 6 from J, leaving 7 bases between them. CDR3 residues: CASSEALGDTQYF. The CDR3 nucleotides are TGTGCCAGCAGTGAAGCGCTTGGGGATACGCAGTATTTT. Using reference TRBV2 and TRBJ2-3 for the parts outside the CDR3, the full variable domain is EPEVTQTPSHQVTQMGQEVILRCVPISNHLYFYWYRQILGQKVEFLVSFYNNEISEKSEIFDDQFSVERPDGSNFTLKIRSTKLEDSAMYFCASSEALGDTQYFGPGTRLTVL.

This rearrangement joins TRBV28 to TRBJ2-7; 13 bases agree with TRBD2. The germline CDR1 and CDR2 sequences are MDHEN and SYDVKM. This CDR3 spans 16 amino acids. The ends lost 6 bases at V and 5 bases at J; junction bases unmatched: 10. The CDR3 sequence: CASSPLTGLAGDEQYF. Here the CDR3 DNA reads TGTGCCAGCAGCCCACTCACCGGACTAGCGGGGGACGAGCAGTACTTC.

This clonotype was counted between two and nine times. V usage is TRBV7-2 and J usage is TRBJ2-7; possibly TRBD1 for D (7 bases). This CDR3 spans 14 amino acids. The V gene lost 2 bases and the J gene lost 4 bases, with 12 bases spanning the gap. The germline V gene has CDR1 SGHTA and CDR2 FQGNSA. The CDR3 sequence is CASSLHQGGYEQYF. In DNA form, the CDR3 reads TGTGCCAGCAGCTTACATCAGGGGGGATACGAGCAGTACTTC.

This clonotype appeared a few times. The chain recombines TRBV5-4 with TRBJ2-6; 7 bases are a match to TRBD1. Germline values: CDR1 SGHNT, CDR2 YYREEE (reference sequence). Trimming at V came to 4 bases and at J to 0 bases, leaving 7 bases not matched to a gene. The CDR3 length is 17 residues. This CDR3 reads CASSRDRVNSGANVLTF. DNA for the CDR3: TGTGCCAGCAGCAGGGACAGAGTTAACTCTGGGGCCAACGTCCTGACTTTC.

This clonotype occurred a few times. The chain has TRBV20-1 and TRBJ2-1; 7 bases align to TRBD1. V dropped 5 bases and J dropped 7; count of bases not matched to a gene: 8. Per the germline V gene, CDR1 is DFQATT and CDR2 is SNEGSKA (reference sequence). The CDR3 is 13 residues long. For the CDR3, the DNA is TGCAGTGCTGGCCGGGACAGTCAAAATGAGCAGTTCTTC. Amino acid sequence: CSAGRDSQNEQFF.

V usage is TRBV5-4 and J usage is TRBJ2-1; D uncertain. The V gene lost 5 bases and the J gene lost 0 bases, with 12 bases spanning the gap. Germline V gives CDR1 SGHNT, CDR2 YYREEE (reference sequence). The CDR3 is made up of 15 amino acids. CDR3: CASRDGTSSYNEQFF. The CDR3 DNA reads TGTGCCAGCAGGGATGGCACAAGCTCCTACAATGAGCAGTTCTTC.

This clonotype came up a few times. The genes are TRBV5-5 and TRBJ2-1, with D possibly matching TRBD1 (5 bases). The germline V and J ends were trimmed by 0 bases and 2 bases, with 15 bases remaining between them. This CDR3 contains 17 residues. CDR1 is SGHKS, CDR2 YYEKEE, per germline (reference sequence). CDR3 in DNA: TGTGCCAGCAGCTTGGTAATCCGAAGGGGCCCCTACAATGAGCAGTTCTTC. It is translated as CASSLVIRRGPYNEQFF.

The chain joins TRBV28 to TRBJ2-3, with TRBD1 matching 9 bases. Trimming at V came to 4 bases and at J to 3 bases, leaving 5 bases not matched to a gene. This CDR3 has 15 residues. Germline loops: CDR1 MDHEN, CDR2 SYDVKM. The CDR3 is CASSWADRGTDTQYF. The CDR3 nucleotides read TGTGCCAGCAGTTGGGCGGACAGGGGAACAGATACGCAGTATTTT.

The chain has TRBV3-1 and TRBJ1-5; the D gene is possibly TRBD1 (5 bases). The CDR3 has 15 residues. Trimming stripped 0 bases from V and 4 bases from J, with 10 bases between. Germline CDR1 is LGHDT and CDR2 is YNNKEL (reference sequence). For the CDR3, the DNA is TGTGCCAGCAGCCAAGATACCAGGGCTAATCAGCCCCAGCATTTT. Protein product: CASSQDTRANQPQHF. Based on the CDR3 plus reference TRBV3-1 and TRBJ1-5, the full variable domain is DTAVSQTPKYLVTQMGNDKSIKCEQNLGHDTMYWYKQDSKKFLKIMFSYNNKELIINETVPNRFSPKSPDKAHLNLHINSLELGDSAVYFCASSQDTRANQPQHFGDGTRLSIL.

This clonotype was seen only a few times. The chain links TRBV29-1 to TRBJ2-2; 11 positions agree with TRBD1. Germline V CDR1 and CDR2: SQVTM, ANQGSEA. The junction had 10 bases not matched to a gene; V was cut back by 4 bases and J by 6 bases. This CDR3 comprises 16 residues. The CDR3 nucleotides are TGCAGCGTTGGGCCCAGGACAGGGGGCGCCTCCGGGGAGCTGTTTTTT. The encoded protein is CSVGPRTGGASGELFF.

CDR3 nucleotides: TGCAGTGCTAGGCTTACAAGGACCACTGAAGCTTTCTTT. It specifies CSARLTRTTEAFF. The chain joins TRBV20-1 to TRBJ1-1; no definite D call. The CDR3 is 13 amino acids. Germline V lookup: CDR1 DFQATT, CDR2 SNEGSKA (reference sequence). V shed 3 bases and J shed 4 bases, with 12 bases lying between them.

The rearrangement uses TRBV5-1 and TRBJ2-3; D remains ambiguous. CDR3 length equals 12 residues. Trimming removed 0 bases at V and 5 bases at J, with 4 bases between. Germline CDR1 and CDR2: SGHRS and YFSETQ. CDR3 sequence: CASSLVEDTQYF. CDR3 in DNA: TGCGCCAGCAGCTTGGTCGAAGATACGCAGTATTTT.

The chain uses TRBV7-2 and TRBJ1-6; D is ambiguous. CDR1 and CDR2 (germline): SGHTA, FQGNSA. The V end lost 5 bases, the J end lost 12 bases, and 14 bases lay between the germline ends. The CDR3 is 13 amino acids. The CDR3 sequence is CASSPKHREPLHF. CDR3 DNA: TGTGCCAGCAGCCCCAAGCACCGGGAACCCCTCCACTTT.

The chain couples TRBV6-5 to TRBJ2-7, with 9 bases identical to TRBD1. Germline CDR1 MNHEY, CDR2 SVGAGI. The junction had 12 bases not matched to a gene; V was cut back by 2 bases and J by 4 bases. This CDR3 is built from 17 residues. The CDR3 loop is CASSYVGNTGGFYEQYF. The CDR3 nucleotides read TGTGCCAGCAGTTACGTAGGGAATACAGGGGGCTTTTACGAGCAGTACTTC.

The rearrangement joins TRBV11-2 to TRBJ2-2; 9 bases fit TRBD2. The CDR3 extends over 20 amino acids. V shed 1 base, J shed 5 bases, and the junction held 17 bases outside the gene matches. Germline V gives CDR1 SGHAT, CDR2 FQNNGV. CDR3 protein: CASSLGRSASGIRWTGELFF. The CDR3 nucleotides read TGTGCCAGCAGCTTAGGGAGGTCCGCTAGCGGGATAAGGTGGACCGGGGAGCTGTTTTTT.

V and J are TRBV20-1 and TRBJ2-3; TRBD2 might be the D (5 bases). The CDR3 contains 14 residues. Trimming shortened V by 2 bases and J by 0 bases, and 9 bases separated the two germline ends. Germline V CDR1 and CDR2: DFQATT, SNEGSKA (reference sequence). Here the CDR3 reads CSARRSGSTDTQYF. CDR3 in DNA: TGCAGTGCTAGACGGAGCGGAAGCACAGATACGCAGTATTTT.

This clonotype occurred once. This chain uses TRBV4-1 with TRBJ2-1; 9 bases align to TRBD1. There are 17 residues in the CDR3. Germline values: CDR1 MGHRA, CDR2 YSYEKL. Unmatched junction bases numbered 9, after V lost 5 bases and J lost 1 base. CDR3 in DNA: TGCGCCAGCAGCTTAAGTCCCGGGACAGGGTCCTACAATGAGCAGTTCTTC. As protein: CASSLSPGTGSYNEQFF.

V is TRBV7-9 and J is TRBJ2-2; perhaps TRBD2 as D (6 bases). Germline CDR1 SEHNR, CDR2 FQNEAQ (reference sequence). This CDR3 has 13 amino acids. The V gene lost 6 bases and the J gene lost 3 bases, with 8 bases spanning the gap. CDR3 DNA sequence: TGTGCCAGCAGGGGGACTTACACCGGGGAGCTGTTTTTT. This encodes CASRGTYTGELFF. Full variable domain (missing parts from reference TRBV7-9 and TRBJ2-2): DTGVSQNPRHKITKRGQNVTFRCDPISEHNRLYWYRQTLGQGPEFLTYFQNEAQLEKSRLLSDRFSAERPKGSFSTLEIQRTEQGDSAMYLCASRGTYTGELFFGEGSRLTVL.

This clonotype was seen only a few times. This chain links TRBV7-8 with TRBJ1-2; 9 nucleotides match TRBD1. Germline trimming cut 4 bases from V and 4 bases from J; bases unmatched to any gene: 4. The germline V gene encodes CDR1 SGHVS and CDR2 FQNEAQ. The CDR3 is made up of 14 amino acids. CDR3 protein: CASSSGQGPYGYTF. The CDR3 bases are TGTGCCAGCAGCTCGGGACAGGGCCCCTATGGCTACACCTTC.